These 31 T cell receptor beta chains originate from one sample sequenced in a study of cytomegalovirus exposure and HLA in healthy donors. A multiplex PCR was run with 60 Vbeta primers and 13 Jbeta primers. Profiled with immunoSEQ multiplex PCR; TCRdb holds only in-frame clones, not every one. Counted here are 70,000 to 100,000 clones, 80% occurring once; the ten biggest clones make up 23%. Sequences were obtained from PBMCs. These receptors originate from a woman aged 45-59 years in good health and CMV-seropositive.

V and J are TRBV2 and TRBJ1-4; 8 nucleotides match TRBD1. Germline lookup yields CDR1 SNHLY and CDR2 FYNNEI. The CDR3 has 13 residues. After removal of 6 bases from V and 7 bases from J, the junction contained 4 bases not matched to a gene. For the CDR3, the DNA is TGTGCCAGCAGCCGACAGGGGACTGAAAAACTGTTTTTT. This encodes CASSRQGTEKLFF.

Written as DNA, the CDR3 is TGTGCCAGCAGTTCGCTTTGGCTTGCCTCTGGAAACACCATATATTTT. This codes for CASSSLWLASGNTIYF. The gene calls are TRBV6-5 and TRBJ1-3; no clear D. Trimming removed 4 bases at V and 0 bases at J, with 13 bases between. Germline V gene lookup returns CDR1 MNHEY and CDR2 SVGAGI. The CDR3 has 16 residues.

The CDR3 region is CATSPSSGGSTDTQYF. As DNA, the CDR3 is TGTGCCACCAGCCCCTCTAGCGGGGGGAGCACAGATACGCAGTATTTT. The chain recombines TRBV15 with TRBJ2-3, with 11 bases that match TRBD2. Germline V gene lookup returns CDR1 LNHNV and CDR2 YYDKDF (reference sequence). The CDR3 length is 16 residues. V dropped 5 bases and J dropped 0; count of bases not matched to a gene: 4.

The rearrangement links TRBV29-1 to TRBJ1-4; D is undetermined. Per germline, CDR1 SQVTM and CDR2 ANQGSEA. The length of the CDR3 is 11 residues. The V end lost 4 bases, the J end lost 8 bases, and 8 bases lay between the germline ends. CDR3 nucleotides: TGCAGCGTTGTAATCCGGGAAAAACTGTTTTTT. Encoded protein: CSVVIREKLFF.

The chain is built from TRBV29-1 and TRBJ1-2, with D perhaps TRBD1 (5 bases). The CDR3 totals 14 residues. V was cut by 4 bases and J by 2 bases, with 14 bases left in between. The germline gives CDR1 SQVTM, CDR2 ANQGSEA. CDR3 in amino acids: CSVGAGRGNYGYTF. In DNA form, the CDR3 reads TGCAGCGTTGGGGCAGGGAGGGGCAACTATGGCTACACCTTC.

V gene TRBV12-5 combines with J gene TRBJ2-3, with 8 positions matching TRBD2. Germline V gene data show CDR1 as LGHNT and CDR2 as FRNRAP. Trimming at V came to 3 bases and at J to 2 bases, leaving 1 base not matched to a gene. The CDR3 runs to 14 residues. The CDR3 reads CASGLAGVTDTQYF. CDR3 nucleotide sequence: TGTGCTAGTGGTTTAGCGGGGGTCACAGATACGCAGTATTTT.

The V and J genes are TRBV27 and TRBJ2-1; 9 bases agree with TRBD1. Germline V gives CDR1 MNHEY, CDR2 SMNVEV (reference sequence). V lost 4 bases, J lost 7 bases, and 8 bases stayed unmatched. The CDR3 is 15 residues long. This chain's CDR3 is CASSSRDRDWNEQFF. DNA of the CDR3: TGTGCCAGCAGTTCCCGGGACAGGGACTGGAATGAGCAGTTCTTC.

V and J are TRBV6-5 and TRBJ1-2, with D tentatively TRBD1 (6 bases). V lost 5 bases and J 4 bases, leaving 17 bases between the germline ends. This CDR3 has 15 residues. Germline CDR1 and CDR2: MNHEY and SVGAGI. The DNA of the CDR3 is TGTGCCAGCAGTCTCCAGTGGGGGCAAAGCTATGGCTACACCTTC. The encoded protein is CASSLQWGQSYGYTF.

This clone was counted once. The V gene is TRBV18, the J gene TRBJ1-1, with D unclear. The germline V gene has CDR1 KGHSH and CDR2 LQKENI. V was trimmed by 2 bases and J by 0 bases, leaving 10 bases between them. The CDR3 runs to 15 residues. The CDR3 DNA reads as TGTGCCAGCTCACCAGCCTCCGCGATGAACACTGAAGCTTTCTTT. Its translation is CASSPASAMNTEAFF.

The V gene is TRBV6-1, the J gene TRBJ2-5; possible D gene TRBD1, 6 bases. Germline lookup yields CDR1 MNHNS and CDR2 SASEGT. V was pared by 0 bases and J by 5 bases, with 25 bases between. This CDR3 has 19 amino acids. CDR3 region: CASSEADSWDTSTAETQYF. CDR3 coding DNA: TGTGCCAGCAGTGAAGCGGATAGTTGGGACACCTCAACGGCCGAGACCCAGTACTTC.

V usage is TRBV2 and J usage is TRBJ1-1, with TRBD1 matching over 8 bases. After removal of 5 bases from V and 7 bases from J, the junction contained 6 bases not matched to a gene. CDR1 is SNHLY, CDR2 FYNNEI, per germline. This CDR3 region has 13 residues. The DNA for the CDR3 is TGTGCCAGCAGTCGGACAGGGAGGGTTGAAGCTTTCTTT. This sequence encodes CASSRTGRVEAFF.

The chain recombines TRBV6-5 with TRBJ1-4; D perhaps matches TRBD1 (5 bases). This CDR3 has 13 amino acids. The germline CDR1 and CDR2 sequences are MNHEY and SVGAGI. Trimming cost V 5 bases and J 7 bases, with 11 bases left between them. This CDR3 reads CASSDRGGEKLFF. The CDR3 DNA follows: TGTGCCAGCAGTGACCGGGGGGGTGAAAAACTGTTTTTT.

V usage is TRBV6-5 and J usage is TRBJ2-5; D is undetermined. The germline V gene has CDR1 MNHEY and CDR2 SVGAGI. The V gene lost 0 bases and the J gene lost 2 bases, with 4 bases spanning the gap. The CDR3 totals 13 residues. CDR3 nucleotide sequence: TGTGCCAGCAGTTACTCGTATCAAGAGACCCAGTACTTC. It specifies CASSYSYQETQYF.

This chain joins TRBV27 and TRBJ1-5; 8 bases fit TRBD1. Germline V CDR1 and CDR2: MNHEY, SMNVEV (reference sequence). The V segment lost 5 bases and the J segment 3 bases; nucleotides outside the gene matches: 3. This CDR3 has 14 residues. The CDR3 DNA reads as TGTGCCAGCAGTCGGACAGGGCACAATCAGCCCCAGCATTTT. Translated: CASSRTGHNQPQHF.

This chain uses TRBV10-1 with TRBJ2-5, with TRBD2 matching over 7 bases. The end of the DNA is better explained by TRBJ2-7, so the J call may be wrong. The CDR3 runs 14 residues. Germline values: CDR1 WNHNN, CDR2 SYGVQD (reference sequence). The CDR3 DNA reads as TGCGCCAGCAGTCCGGGACTATCTTCCTACGAGCAGTACTTC. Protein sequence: CASSPGLSSYEQYF.

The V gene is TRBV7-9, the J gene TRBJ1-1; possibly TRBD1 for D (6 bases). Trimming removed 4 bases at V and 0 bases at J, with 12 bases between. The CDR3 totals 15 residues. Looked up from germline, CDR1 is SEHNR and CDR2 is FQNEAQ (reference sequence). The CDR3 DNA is TGTGCCAGCAGCTCCCCGACAGGCCTGAACACTGAAGCTTTCTTT. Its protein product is CASSSPTGLNTEAFF. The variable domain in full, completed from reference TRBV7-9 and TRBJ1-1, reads DTGVSQNPRHKITKRGQNVTFRCDPISEHNRLYWYRQTLGQGPEFLTYFQNEAQLEKSRLLSDRFSAERPKGSFSTLEIQRTEQGDSAMYLCASSSPTGLNTEAFFGQGTRLTVV.

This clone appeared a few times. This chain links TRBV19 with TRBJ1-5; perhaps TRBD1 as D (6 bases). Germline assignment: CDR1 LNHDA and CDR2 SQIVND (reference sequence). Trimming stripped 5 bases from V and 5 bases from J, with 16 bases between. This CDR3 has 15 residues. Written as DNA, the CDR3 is TGTGCCAGTAGTCTGCAGACAGGACGCGATCAGCCCCAGCATTTT. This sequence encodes CASSLQTGRDQPQHF.

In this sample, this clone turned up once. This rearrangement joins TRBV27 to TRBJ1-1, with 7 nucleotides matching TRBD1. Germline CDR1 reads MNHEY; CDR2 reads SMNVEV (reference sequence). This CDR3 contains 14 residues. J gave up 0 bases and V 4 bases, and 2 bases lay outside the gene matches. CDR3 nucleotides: TGTGCCAGCAGTTGGACAGGAGTGAACACTGAAGCTTTCTTT. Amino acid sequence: CASSWTGVNTEAFF.

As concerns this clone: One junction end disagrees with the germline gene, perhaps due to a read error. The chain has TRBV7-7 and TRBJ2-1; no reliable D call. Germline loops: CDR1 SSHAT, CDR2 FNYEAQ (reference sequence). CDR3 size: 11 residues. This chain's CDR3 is CASSPRSEQFF. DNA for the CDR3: TGTGCTAGCAGCCCCCGCAGTGAGCAGTTCTTC.

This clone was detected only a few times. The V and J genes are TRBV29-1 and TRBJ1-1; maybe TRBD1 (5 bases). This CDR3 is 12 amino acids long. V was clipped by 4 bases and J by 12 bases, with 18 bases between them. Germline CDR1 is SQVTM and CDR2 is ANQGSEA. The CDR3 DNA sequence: TGCAGCGTTGTGGGGTGGGGGGGGACTACTTTCTTT. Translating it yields CSVVGWGGTTFF.

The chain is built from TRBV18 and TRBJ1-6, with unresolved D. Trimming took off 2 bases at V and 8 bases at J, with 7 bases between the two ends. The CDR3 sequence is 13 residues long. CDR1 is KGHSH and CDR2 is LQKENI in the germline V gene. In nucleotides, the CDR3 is TGTGCCAGCTCACCAAGCTACGATTCACCCCTCCACTTT. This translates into CASSPSYDSPLHF.

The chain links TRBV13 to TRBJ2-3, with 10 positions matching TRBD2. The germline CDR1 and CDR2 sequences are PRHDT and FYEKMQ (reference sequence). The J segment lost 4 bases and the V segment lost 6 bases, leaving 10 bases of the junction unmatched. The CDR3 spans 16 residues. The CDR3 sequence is CASRPGWLAGADTQYF. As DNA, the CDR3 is TGTGCCAGCAGGCCAGGGTGGCTAGCGGGAGCAGATACGCAGTATTTT.

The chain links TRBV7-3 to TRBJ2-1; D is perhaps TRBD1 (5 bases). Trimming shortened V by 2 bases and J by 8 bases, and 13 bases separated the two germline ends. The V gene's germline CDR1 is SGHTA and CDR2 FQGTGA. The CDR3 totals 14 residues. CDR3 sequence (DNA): TGTGCCAGCAGCTTAGTACAGCAGGGTCATGAGCAGTTCTTC. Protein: CASSLVQQGHEQFF.

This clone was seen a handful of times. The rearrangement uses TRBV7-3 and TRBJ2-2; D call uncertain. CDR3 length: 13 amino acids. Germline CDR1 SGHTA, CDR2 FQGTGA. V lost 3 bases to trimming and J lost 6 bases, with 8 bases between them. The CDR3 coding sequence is TGTGCCAGCAGCTTGATTGGCCCCGGGGAGCTGTTTTTT. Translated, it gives CASSLIGPGELFF.

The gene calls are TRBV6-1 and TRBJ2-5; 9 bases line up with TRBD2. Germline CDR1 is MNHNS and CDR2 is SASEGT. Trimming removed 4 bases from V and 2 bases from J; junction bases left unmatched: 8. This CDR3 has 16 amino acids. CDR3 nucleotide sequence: TGTGCCAGCAGTGTACCAGCGGGGGGTTCTCAAGAGACCCAGTACTTC. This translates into CASSVPAGGSQETQYF.

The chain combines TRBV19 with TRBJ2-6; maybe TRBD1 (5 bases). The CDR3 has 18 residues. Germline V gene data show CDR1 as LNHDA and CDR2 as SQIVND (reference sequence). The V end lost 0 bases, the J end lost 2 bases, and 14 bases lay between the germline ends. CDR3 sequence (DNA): TGTGCCAGTAGTATAGATAAAGCAGGGATGACTGGGGCCAACGTCCTGACTTTC. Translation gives CASSIDKAGMTGANVLTF.

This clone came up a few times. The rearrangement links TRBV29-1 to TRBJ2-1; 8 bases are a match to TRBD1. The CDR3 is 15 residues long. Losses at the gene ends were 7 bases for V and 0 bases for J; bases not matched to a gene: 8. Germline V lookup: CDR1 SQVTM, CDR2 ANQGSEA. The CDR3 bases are TGCAGCGCCTGGGACAGGTTTAGCTCCTACAATGAGCAGTTCTTC. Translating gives CSAWDRFSSYNEQFF.

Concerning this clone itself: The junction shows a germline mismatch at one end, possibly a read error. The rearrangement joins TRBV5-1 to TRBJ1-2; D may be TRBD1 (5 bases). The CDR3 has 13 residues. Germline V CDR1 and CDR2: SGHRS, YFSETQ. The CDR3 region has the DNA TGCGCCAGCAGCTTAGGACACCCTTATGACTACACCTTC. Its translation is CASSLGHPYDYTF.

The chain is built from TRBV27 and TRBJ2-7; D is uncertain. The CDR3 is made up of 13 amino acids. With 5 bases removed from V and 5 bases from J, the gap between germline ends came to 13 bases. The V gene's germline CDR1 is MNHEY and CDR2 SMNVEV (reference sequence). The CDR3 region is CASSPRGWDEQYF. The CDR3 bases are TGTGCCAGCAGTCCCCGAGGATGGGACGAGCAGTACTTC.

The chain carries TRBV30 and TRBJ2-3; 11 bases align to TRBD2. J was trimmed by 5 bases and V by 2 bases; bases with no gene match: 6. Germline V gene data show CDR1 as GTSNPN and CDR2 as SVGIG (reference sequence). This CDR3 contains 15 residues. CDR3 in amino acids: CAWSSPGLAGDTQYF. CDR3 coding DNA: TGTGCCTGGAGTTCACCAGGACTAGCGGGAGATACGCAGTATTTT.

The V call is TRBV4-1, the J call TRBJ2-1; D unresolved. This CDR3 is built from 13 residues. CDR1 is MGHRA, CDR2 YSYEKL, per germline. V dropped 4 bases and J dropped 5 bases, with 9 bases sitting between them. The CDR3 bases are TGCGCCAGCAGCCGTCGGGTAAACAATGAGCAGTTCTTC. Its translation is CASSRRVNNEQFF.